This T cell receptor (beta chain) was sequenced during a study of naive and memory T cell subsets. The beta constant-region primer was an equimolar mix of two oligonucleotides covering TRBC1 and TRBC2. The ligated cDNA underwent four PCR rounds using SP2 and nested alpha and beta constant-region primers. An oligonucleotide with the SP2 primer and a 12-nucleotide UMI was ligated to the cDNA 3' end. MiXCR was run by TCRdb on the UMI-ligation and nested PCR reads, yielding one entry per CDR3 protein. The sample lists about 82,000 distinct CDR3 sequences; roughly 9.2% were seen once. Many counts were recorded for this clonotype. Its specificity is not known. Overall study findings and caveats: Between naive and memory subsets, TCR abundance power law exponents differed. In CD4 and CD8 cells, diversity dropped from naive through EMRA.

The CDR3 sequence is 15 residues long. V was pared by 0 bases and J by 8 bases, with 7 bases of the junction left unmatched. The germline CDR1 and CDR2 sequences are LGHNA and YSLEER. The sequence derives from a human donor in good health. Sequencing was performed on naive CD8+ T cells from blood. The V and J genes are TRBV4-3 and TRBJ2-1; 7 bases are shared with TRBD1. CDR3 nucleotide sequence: TGCGCCAGCAGCCAAGACTTTGACAGGGCCTATGAGCAGTTCTTC. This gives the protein CASSQDFDRAYEQFF.